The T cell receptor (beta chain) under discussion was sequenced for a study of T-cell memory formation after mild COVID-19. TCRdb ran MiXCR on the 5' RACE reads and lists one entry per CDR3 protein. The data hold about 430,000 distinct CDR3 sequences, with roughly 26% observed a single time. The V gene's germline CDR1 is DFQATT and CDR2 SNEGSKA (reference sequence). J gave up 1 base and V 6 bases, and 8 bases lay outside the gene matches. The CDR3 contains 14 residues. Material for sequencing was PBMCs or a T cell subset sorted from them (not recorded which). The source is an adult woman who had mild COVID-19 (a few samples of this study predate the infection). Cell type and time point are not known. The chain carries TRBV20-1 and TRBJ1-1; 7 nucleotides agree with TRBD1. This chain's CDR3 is CSAIEGTANTEAFF. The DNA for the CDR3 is TGCAGTGCCATTGAGGGGACAGCGAACACTGAAGCTTTCTTT.